The 22 T cell receptor beta chains in this list originate from one sample, sequenced in a study of blood T cell repertoires in COVID-19. Here immunoSEQ multiplex PCR was the method, and the copy in TCRdb shows in-frame clones only, minus some. The sample has hundreds of thousands of clones; nearly 90% are singletons. The sequencing input was peripheral blood. Source of these receptors: a human donor in a cohort sampled during active COVID-19.

This rearrangement joins TRBV15 to TRBJ1-5; 7 bases match TRBD1. J was trimmed by 15 bases and V by 1 base; bases with no gene match: 18. The germline V gene encodes CDR1 LNHNV and CDR2 YYDKDF (reference sequence). The CDR3 has 16 residues. CDR3 DNA: TGTGCCACCAGCAGAGGGGGGGAGGAGGACAGGATGGGTGTGCATTTT. Its translation is CATSRGGEEDRMGVHF.

This chain links TRBV12-3 or TRBV12-4 with TRBJ1-2; D is unresolved. The CDR3 sequence is 12 residues long. V was cut by 5 bases and J by 8 bases, with 12 bases left in between. CDR3 DNA: TGTGCCAGCAGTCCACAGTTCCTCGGCTACACCTTC. Protein sequence: CASSPQFLGYTF.

The rearrangement links TRBV7-8 to TRBJ2-7; 7 nucleotides align to TRBD1. CDR1 is SGHVS, CDR2 FQNEAQ, per germline. V lost 1 base to trimming and J lost 3 bases; unmatched junction nucleotides: 6. This CDR3 has 15 residues. The chain's CDR3 is CASSLESGTDYEQYF. CDR3 DNA: TGTGCCAGCAGCTTAGAATCCGGGACAGACTACGAGCAGTACTTC. The entire variable domain, with the rest obtained from reference TRBV7-8 and TRBJ2-7, is as follows: GAGVSQSPRYKVAKRGQDVALRCDPISGHVSLFWYQQALGQGPEFLTYFQNEAQLDKSGLPSDRFFAERPEGSVSTLKIQRTQQEDSAVYLCASSLESGTDYEQYFGPGTRLTVT.

The chain combines TRBV30 with TRBJ2-7; D is perhaps TRBD1 (6 bases). Trimming removed 1 base from V and 4 bases from J, with 14 bases in between. The CDR3 loop spans 14 amino acids. The germline CDR1 and CDR2 sequences are GTSNPN and SVGIG (reference sequence). The CDR3 reads CAWSGARGWYEQYF. The CDR3 nucleotides are TGTGCCTGGAGTGGGGCCAGGGGCTGGTACGAGCAGTACTTC.

The genes are TRBV6-1 and TRBJ2-7, with D tentatively TRBD2 (5 bases). V dropped 0 bases and J dropped 4 bases, with 16 bases sitting between them. The germline V gene has CDR1 MNHNS and CDR2 SASEGT. The CDR3 totals 16 residues. Here the CDR3 reads CASSEAPLYSDYEQYF. As DNA, the CDR3 is TGTGCCAGCAGTGAAGCGCCTTTATATAGCGATTACGAGCAGTACTTC.

The count of this clone is one. This chain links TRBV5-5 with TRBJ2-4, with D hard to call. CDR3 length: 11 residues. Germline values: CDR1 SGHKS, CDR2 YYEKEE (reference sequence). V lost 4 bases and J lost 5, with 4 bases in between. CDR3 DNA sequence: TGTGCCAGCAGCCAGGAAAACATTCAGTACTTC. This sequence encodes CASSQENIQYF.

This chain connects TRBV9 to TRBJ2-2; weak D call: TRBD2 (5 bases). V was trimmed by 2 bases and J by 3 bases, leaving 11 bases between them. This CDR3 region has 15 residues. In germline, CDR1 is SGDLS, CDR2 YYNGEE. CDR3 bases: TGTGCCAGCAGCGTCATGGACTTATACACCGGGGAGCTGTTTTTT. Translation gives CASSVMDLYTGELFF.

Regarding this clone: The junction does not match germline at one end; this may be a read error. This chain connects TRBV12-3 or TRBV12-4 to TRBJ2-6, with 11 bases aligning to TRBD1. The CDR3 has 11 amino acids. The CDR3, as DNA: TGTGCCAGCAGTTTGGGACAGGGGGGAGATTTC. Protein: CASSLGQGGDF.

The chain employs TRBV5-8 and TRBJ2-7; 12 bases map to TRBD2. The CDR3 length is 16 residues. The germline V gene encodes CDR1 SGHTS and CDR2 YDEGEE. The junction had 5 bases not matched to a gene; V was cut back by 2 bases and J by 2 bases. As DNA, the CDR3 is TGTGCCAGCAGCTTTAGGTCTAGCGGGGGGGCCTACGAGCAGTACTTC. It codes for CASSFRSSGGAYEQYF.

The rearrangement links TRBV6-2 or TRBV6-3 to TRBJ2-3; weak D call: TRBD1 (6 bases). Per germline, CDR1 MNHEY and CDR2 SVGEGT. The CDR3 consists of 15 residues. Trimming cost V 0 bases and J 2 bases, with 9 bases left between them. The chain's CDR3 is CASSYSRGYTDTQYF. In DNA, the CDR3 is TGTGCCAGCAGTTACTCGAGGGGGTACACAGATACGCAGTATTTT.

This clone turned up a few times. The V gene is TRBV7-9, the J gene TRBJ2-6; the D gene is possibly TRBD2 (5 bases). Trimming pared 5 bases from V and 4 bases from J, leaving 9 bases between. CDR3 length: 14 residues. CDR1 SEHNR and CDR2 FQNEAQ come from the germline V gene (reference sequence). The CDR3, as DNA: TGTGCCAGCAGCCCCTCGGGGGGGGCCAACGTCCTGACTTTC. This gives the protein CASSPSGGANVLTF.

This chain uses TRBV9 with TRBJ1-2; D not certain. The CDR3 length is 11 residues. V lost 5 bases and J lost 13, with 15 bases in between. Germline V gives CDR1 SGDLS, CDR2 YYNGEE. This CDR3 is CASSHTGFSTF. The DNA for the CDR3 is TGTGCCAGCAGTCATACGGGGTTTAGCACCTTC.

The chain recombines TRBV5-4 with TRBJ2-7; D perhaps matches TRBD1 (6 bases). V was pared by 4 bases and J by 3 bases, with 14 bases between. Germline V gives CDR1 SGHNT, CDR2 YYREEE (reference sequence). The CDR3 is made up of 14 amino acids. CDR3 DNA sequence: TGTGCCAGCAGCCTTGTACAGGGCGACTACGAGCAGTACTTC. Its protein product is CASSLVQGDYEQYF.

V gene TRBV7-2 combines with J gene TRBJ2-3; D is possibly TRBD2 (6 bases). The CDR3 is 15 amino acids. V lost 2 bases, J lost 0 bases, and 9 bases lay in between. Germline CDR1 reads SGHTA; CDR2 reads FQGNSA. The CDR3 region is CASSLNGGSTDTQYF. CDR3 nucleotides: TGTGCCAGCAGCTTAAACGGGGGAAGCACAGATACGCAGTATTTT.

The chain has TRBV4-1 and TRBJ2-7; TRBD2 aligns across 10 bases. Germline V gene data show CDR1 as MGHRA and CDR2 as YSYEKL. Germline trimming cut 3 bases from V and 4 bases from J; bases unmatched to any gene: 6. This CDR3 has 15 residues. The DNA for the CDR3 is TGCGCCAGCAGCCACCAAGCGGGGGGGCCGTACGAGCAGTACTTC. It encodes CASSHQAGGPYEQYF.

The chain carries TRBV11-2 and TRBJ1-4; D uncertain. V lost 5 bases, J lost 8 bases, and 6 bases lay in between. The length of the CDR3 is 11 residues. Per germline, CDR1 SGHAT and CDR2 FQNNGV. The CDR3 DNA follows: TGTGCCAGCAGCCCCTCGGAAAAACTGTTTTTT. It encodes CASSPSEKLFF.

The J gene is TRBJ1-1, the V gene TRBV13, with 7 bases that match TRBD1. CDR3 size: 15 residues. J lost 1 base, V lost 5 bases, and 7 bases had no gene match. Germline lookup yields CDR1 PRHDT and CDR2 FYEKMQ (reference sequence). CDR3 amino acids: CASSPGGTANTEAFF. DNA of the CDR3: TGTGCCAGCAGCCCCGGCGGGACAGCGAACACTGAAGCTTTCTTT.

V gene TRBV11-2 combines with J gene TRBJ1-1; D might be TRBD1 (6 bases). Trimming took off 0 bases at V and 1 base at J, with 9 bases between the two ends. Germline V gene data show CDR1 as SGHAT and CDR2 as FQNNGV. CDR3 length: 15 amino acids. The CDR3: CASSLDAGANTEAFF. CDR3 coding DNA: TGTGCCAGCAGCTTAGATGCAGGGGCGAACACTGAAGCTTTCTTT.

This clone was observed once. V and J are TRBV4-2 and TRBJ1-6; no clear D gene. V lost 4 bases to trimming and J lost 10 bases, with 11 bases between them. CDR1 is LGHNA and CDR2 is YNFKEQ in the germline V gene. This CDR3 comprises 13 residues. This chain's CDR3 is CASSPVSLSPLHF. The CDR3 nucleotides are TGTGCCAGCAGCCCCGTCTCCCTCTCACCCCTCCACTTT.

This chain links TRBV7-2 with TRBJ1-5, with D perhaps TRBD1 (5 bases). CDR1 is SGHTA and CDR2 is FQGNSA in the germline V gene. V lost 1 base to trimming and J lost 6 bases, with 16 bases between them. CDR3 size: 16 residues. The CDR3, as DNA: TGTGCCAGCAGCTTAGGGTCAGGGTTTGTGGTTCAGCCCCAGCATTTT. Its protein is CASSLGSGFVVQPQHF.

The chain uses TRBV7-6 and TRBJ1-2; D is perhaps TRBD1 (5 bases). The germline gives CDR1 SGHVS, CDR2 FNYEAQ. The CDR3 extends over 16 amino acids. The V gene lost 5 bases and the J gene lost 5 bases, with 21 bases spanning the gap. The CDR3: CASSPWGGGGKYGYTF. The CDR3 bases are TGTGCCAGCAGCCCTTGGGGGGGTGGAGGGAAGTATGGCTACACCTTC.

This clone appeared a single time. The chain has TRBV19 and TRBJ1-2, with D unclear. V lost 5 bases and J 2 bases, leaving 9 bases between the germline ends. The germline CDR1 and CDR2 sequences are LNHDA and SQIVND (reference sequence). The CDR3 spans 13 residues. CDR3 sequence (DNA): TGTGCCAGTAGTTACAGAAGCAACTATGGCTACACCTTC. This codes for CASSYRSNYGYTF.